Below, 16 T cell receptor beta chains from the same sample are listed, as sequenced in a study of T cells in Graves' hyperthyroidism and ophthalmopathy. RNA transcripts provided the source from which TCR beta CDR3 regions were amplified. First-round RT-PCR with HTBI primers amplified the TCR CDR3 region. TCRdb reanalysed the multiplex PCR reads using MiXCR and keeps one entry per CDR3 protein. The data contain about 590,000 distinct CDR3 sequences, 15% to 18% of them singletons. The material sequenced was blood. These receptor sequences come from a woman aged 25 to 39 with Graves' hyperthyroidism.

The chain couples TRBV30 to TRBJ2-2, with D tentatively TRBD1 (6 bases). From germline, CDR1 is GTSNPN and CDR2 SVGIG (reference sequence). Trimming pared 7 bases from V and 6 bases from J, leaving 9 bases between. The CDR3 covers 11 residues. CDR3 loop: CASQGSGELFF. CDR3 nucleotides: TGTGCCTCACAGGGATCCGGGGAGCTGTTTTTT.

This clonotype was seen repeatedly, ten times or more. This rearrangement joins TRBV7-2 to TRBJ2-1; D is ambiguous. Trimming left V 5 bases short and J 5 bases short, with 10 bases between. There are 13 residues in the CDR3. CDR1 SGHTA and CDR2 FQGNSA come from the germline V gene. CDR3 coding DNA: TGTGCCAGCAGCGCCGGACCGCACAATGAGCAGTTCTTC. Translation: CASSAGPHNEQFF. Full variable domain (remainder filled in from reference TRBV7-2 and TRBJ2-1): GAGVSQSPSNKVTEKGKDVELRCDPISGHTALYWYRQSLGQGLEFLIYFQGNSAPDKSGLPSDRFSAERTGGSVSTLTIQRTQQEDSAVYLCASSAGPHNEQFFGPGTRLTVL.

In nucleotides, the CDR3 is TGTGCCAGCGCAACCCGGGACAGGGGTTCGCCAGATACGCAGTATTTT. Its protein is CASATRDRGSPDTQYF. The chain carries TRBV19 and TRBJ2-3; 10 positions agree with TRBD1. Germline values: CDR1 LNHDA, CDR2 SQIVND (reference sequence). CDR3 length equals 16 residues. Germline trimming cut 9 bases from V and 4 bases from J; bases unmatched to any gene: 13.

This clonotype occurred many times. The V gene is TRBV3-1, the J gene TRBJ1-1; D call uncertain. The V end lost 3 bases, the J end lost 8 bases, and 10 bases lay between the germline ends. The CDR3 contains 12 residues. Germline CDR1 reads LGHDT; CDR2 reads YNNKEL (reference sequence). CDR3 DNA sequence: TGTGCCAGCAGCCATGTTCAGGAAGAAGCTTTCTTT. Its protein product is CASSHVQEEAFF.

This clonotype was picked up a small number of times. The V gene is TRBV20-1, the J gene TRBJ1-1; 10 bases agree with TRBD1. The CDR3 length is 14 residues. Trimming removed 3 bases from V and 10 bases from J; junction bases left unmatched: 11. Germline V lookup: CDR1 DFQATT, CDR2 SNEGSKA (reference sequence). For the CDR3, the DNA is TGCAGTGCTAGGGATTATAAGCGGGACAGGGGAGCTTTCTTT. Encoded protein: CSARDYKRDRGAFF.

This clonotype was seen repeatedly, ten times or more. The chain combines TRBV6-1 with TRBJ2-5; a possible D gene is TRBD1 (5 bases). The V end lost 5 bases, the J end lost 7 bases, and 23 bases lay between the germline ends. Germline lookup yields CDR1 MNHNS and CDR2 SASEGT. The CDR3 is 16 residues long. The CDR3 loop is CASSYLSGDPQGTQYF. CDR3 in DNA: TGTGCCAGCAGTTATCTATCAGGAGATCCCCAGGGGACCCAGTACTTC.

This clonotype was observed at least ten times. The chain combines TRBV6-1 with TRBJ1-1, with 8 bases fitting TRBD1. V shed 6 bases, J shed 4 bases, and the junction held 7 bases outside the gene matches. Germline loops: CDR1 MNHNS, CDR2 SASEGT. The CDR3 is 14 amino acids. The CDR3 loop reads CASRLMTGVTEAFF. CDR3 DNA: TGTGCCAGCAGGCTGATGACAGGGGTCACTGAAGCTTTCTTT.

Only a few counts were recorded for this clonotype. The chain employs TRBV7-9 and TRBJ1-1; no reliable D call. CDR1 SEHNR and CDR2 FQNEAQ come from the germline V gene (reference sequence). This CDR3 is 11 amino acids long. Trimming removed 5 bases at V and 8 bases at J, with 9 bases between. CDR3 bases: TGTGCCAGCAGCCAAAACTGGGAAGCTTTCTTT. Its translation is CASSQNWEAFF.

In regard to this clonotype: Since a much larger clone is just one base distant, this may be a read error. The rearrangement joins TRBV6-1 to TRBJ2-1; TRBD2 might be the D (5 bases). CDR3 size: 11 residues. The germline CDR1 and CDR2 sequences are MNHNS and SASEGT. DNA of the CDR3: TGTGCCACTTCGGAGGTCAATGAGCAGCTCTTC. Translation gives CATSEVNEQLF.

This sequence joins TRBV30 and TRBJ2-7; 11 positions agree with TRBD2. Germline CDR1 reads GTSNPN; CDR2 reads SVGIG (reference sequence). V was pared by 3 bases and J by 7 bases, with 8 bases of the junction left unmatched. CDR3 size: 14 residues. DNA for the CDR3: TGTGCCTGGAGCTTAGCGGGAGGGCCGGGTGAGCAGTACTTC. Translating gives CAWSLAGGPGEQYF.

This chain connects TRBV19 to TRBJ1-2; D uncertain. Trimming took 6 bases from V and 0 from J, leaving 5 bases between them. The CDR3 extends over 12 amino acids. CDR1 LNHDA and CDR2 SQIVND come from the germline V gene (reference sequence). The CDR3 nucleotides read TGTGCCAGTAGCCGTTCTAACTATGGCTACACCTTC. Translating it yields CASSRSNYGYTF.

This clonotype was counted many times. The V and J genes are TRBV9 and TRBJ2-3; D gene ambiguous. The length of the CDR3 is 14 residues. Germline CDR1 is SGDLS and CDR2 is YYNGEE. Trimming removed 0 bases at V and 2 bases at J, with 7 bases between. As DNA, the CDR3 is TGTGCCAGCAGCGTAGTAAGCGACACAGATACGCAGTATTTT. This translates into CASSVVSDTDTQYF.

This chain joins TRBV7-9 and TRBJ2-3; TRBD2 matches 11 bases. V dropped 5 bases and J dropped 2; count of bases not matched to a gene: 9. The length of the CDR3 is 17 residues. Germline V gene sequence: CDR1 SEHNR, CDR2 FQNEAQ (reference sequence). CDR3 protein: CASSSPGTSGYTDTQYF. CDR3 nucleotide sequence: TGTGCCAGCAGCAGCCCCGGGACTAGCGGATACACAGATACGCAGTATTTT.

This clonotype was observed many times. The chain combines TRBV5-1 with TRBJ1-2, with 9 bases lining up with TRBD1. This CDR3 has 15 amino acids. Germline CDR1 reads SGHRS; CDR2 reads YFSETQ. Trimming took 4 bases from V and 6 from J; bases not matched to a gene: 10. CDR3 DNA: TGCGCCAGCAGCCCAAGAACAGGGGGCAATGATGGCTACACCTTC. As protein: CASSPRTGGNDGYTF.

In this sample, this clonotype turned up many times. The genes are TRBV12-3 or TRBV12-4 and TRBJ2-6; D is unclear. The CDR3 loop spans 16 amino acids. Deletions cut 2 bases from V and 2 bases from J, with 10 bases between. The DNA for the CDR3 is TGTGCCAGCAGTTTACTCGTCGGCGCTGGGGCCAACGTCCTGACTTTC. Its translation is CASSLLVGAGANVLTF.

This clonotype was counted at least ten times. The genes are TRBV10-3 and TRBJ2-2, with D maybe TRBD1 (5 bases). Germline V CDR1 and CDR2: ENHRY, SYGVKD. This CDR3 is 16 amino acids long. Trimming removed 0 bases at V and 2 bases at J, with 10 bases between. In DNA, the CDR3 is TGTGCCATCAGTGAGTCTCCGCAGGGAAACACCGGGGAGCTGTTTTTT. Translated: CAISESPQGNTGELFF.